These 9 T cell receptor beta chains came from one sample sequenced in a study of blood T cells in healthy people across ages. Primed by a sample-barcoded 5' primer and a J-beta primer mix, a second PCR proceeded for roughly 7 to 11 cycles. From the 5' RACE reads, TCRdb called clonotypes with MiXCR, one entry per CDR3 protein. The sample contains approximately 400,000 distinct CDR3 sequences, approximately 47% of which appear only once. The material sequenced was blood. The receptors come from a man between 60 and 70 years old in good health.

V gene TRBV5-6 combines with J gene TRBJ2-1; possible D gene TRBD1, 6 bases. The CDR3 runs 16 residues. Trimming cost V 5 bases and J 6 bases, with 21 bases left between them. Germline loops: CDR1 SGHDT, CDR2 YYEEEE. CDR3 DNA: TGTGCCAGCAGTTTTCCGGGGCAGGGGTTAGTCAATGAGCAGTTCTTC. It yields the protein CASSFPGQGLVNEQFF.

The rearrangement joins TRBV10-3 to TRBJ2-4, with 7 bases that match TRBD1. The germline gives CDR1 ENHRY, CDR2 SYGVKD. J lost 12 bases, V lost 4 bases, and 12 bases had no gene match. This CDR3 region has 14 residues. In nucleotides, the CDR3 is TGTGCCATCAGTGTCTCTGAGATAGGGGGCTCTCAGTACTTC. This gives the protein CAISVSEIGGSQYF.

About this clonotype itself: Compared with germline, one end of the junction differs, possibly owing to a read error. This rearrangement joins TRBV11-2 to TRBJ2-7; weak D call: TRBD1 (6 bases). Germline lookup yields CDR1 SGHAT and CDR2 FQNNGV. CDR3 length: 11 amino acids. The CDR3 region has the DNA TGTACCAGCAGCTTAGGGGGAGAGCAGTACTTC. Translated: CTSSLGGEQYF.

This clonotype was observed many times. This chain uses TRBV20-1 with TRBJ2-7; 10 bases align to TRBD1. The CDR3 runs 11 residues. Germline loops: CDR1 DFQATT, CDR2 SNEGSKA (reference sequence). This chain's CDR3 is CRAGQGREQYF. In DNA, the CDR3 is TGCAGAGCGGGACAGGGGCGGGAGCAGTACTTC.

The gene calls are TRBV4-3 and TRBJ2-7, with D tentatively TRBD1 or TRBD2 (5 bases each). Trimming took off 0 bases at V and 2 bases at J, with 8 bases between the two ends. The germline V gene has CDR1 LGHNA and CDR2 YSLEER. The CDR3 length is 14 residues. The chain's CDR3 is CASSQDLGAYEQYF. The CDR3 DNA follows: TGCGCCAGCAGCCAAGATCTGGGGGCCTACGAGCAGTACTTC.

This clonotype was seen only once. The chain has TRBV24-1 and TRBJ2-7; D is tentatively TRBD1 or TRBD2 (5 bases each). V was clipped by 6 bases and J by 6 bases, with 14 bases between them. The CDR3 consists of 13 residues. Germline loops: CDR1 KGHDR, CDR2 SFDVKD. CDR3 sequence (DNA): TGTGCCACCAGTTTAGGAGAGGGGTGCGAGCAGTACTTC. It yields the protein CATSLGEGCEQYF.

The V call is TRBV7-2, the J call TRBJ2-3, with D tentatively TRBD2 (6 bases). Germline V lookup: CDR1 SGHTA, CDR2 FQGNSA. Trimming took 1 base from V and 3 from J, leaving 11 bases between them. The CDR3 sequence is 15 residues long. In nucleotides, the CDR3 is TGTGCCAGCAGCTTAGATGGTCTAGCGACAGATACGCAGTATTTT. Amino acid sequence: CASSLDGLATDTQYF.

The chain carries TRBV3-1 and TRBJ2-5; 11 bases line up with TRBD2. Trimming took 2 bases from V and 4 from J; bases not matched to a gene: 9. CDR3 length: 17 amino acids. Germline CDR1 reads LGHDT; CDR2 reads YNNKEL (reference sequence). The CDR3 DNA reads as TGTGCCAGCAGCCAACATCGGCTAGCGGGAGGTGGAGAGACCCAGTACTTC. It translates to CASSQHRLAGGGETQYF.

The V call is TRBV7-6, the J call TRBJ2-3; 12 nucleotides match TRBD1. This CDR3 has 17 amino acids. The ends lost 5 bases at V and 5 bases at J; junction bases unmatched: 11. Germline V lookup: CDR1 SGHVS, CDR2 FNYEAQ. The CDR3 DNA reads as TGTGCCAGCAGCGCACCTCGGGACAGGGGGCTGGAAGATACGCAGTATTTT. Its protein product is CASSAPRDRGLEDTQYF.